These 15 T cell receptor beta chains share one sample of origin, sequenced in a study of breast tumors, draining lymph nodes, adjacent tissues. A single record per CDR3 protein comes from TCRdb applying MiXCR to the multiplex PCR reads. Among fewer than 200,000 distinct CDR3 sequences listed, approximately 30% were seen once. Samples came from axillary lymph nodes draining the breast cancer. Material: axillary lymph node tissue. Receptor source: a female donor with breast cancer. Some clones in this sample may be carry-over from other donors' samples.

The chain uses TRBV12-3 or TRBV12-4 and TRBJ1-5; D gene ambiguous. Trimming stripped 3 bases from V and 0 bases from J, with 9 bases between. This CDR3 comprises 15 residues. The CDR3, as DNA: TGTGCCAGCAGTTTCTCTGGGAGTAGCAATCAGCCCCAGCATTTT. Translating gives CASSFSGSSNQPQHF.

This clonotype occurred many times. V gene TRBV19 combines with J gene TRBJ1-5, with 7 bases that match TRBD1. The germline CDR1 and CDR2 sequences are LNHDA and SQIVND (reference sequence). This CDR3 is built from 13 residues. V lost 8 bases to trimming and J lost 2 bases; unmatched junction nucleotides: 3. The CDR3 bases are TGTGCCAGTCTTGGACAGGGCAATCAGCCCCAGCATTTT. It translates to CASLGQGNQPQHF.

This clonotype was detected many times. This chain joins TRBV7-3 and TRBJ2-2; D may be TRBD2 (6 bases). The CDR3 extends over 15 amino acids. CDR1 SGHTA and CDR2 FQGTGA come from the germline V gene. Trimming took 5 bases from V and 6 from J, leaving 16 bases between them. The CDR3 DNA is TGTGCCAGCAGCCCCGGGACGGGGGAGGCCGGGGAGCTGTTTTTT. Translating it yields CASSPGTGEAGELFF. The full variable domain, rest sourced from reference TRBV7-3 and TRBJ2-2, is GAGVSQTPSNKVTEKGKYVELRCDPISGHTALYWYRQSLGQGPEFLIYFQGTGAADDSGLPNDRFFAVRPEGSVSTLKIQRTERGDSAVYLCASSPGTGEAGELFFGEGSRLTVL.

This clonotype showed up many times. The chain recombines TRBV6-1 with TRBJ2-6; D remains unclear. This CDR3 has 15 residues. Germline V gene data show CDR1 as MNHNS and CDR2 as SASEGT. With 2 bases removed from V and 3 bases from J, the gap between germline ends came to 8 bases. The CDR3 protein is CASSEIVVGANVLTF. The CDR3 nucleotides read TGTGCCAGCAGTGAAATCGTCGTTGGGGCCAACGTCCTGACTTTC.

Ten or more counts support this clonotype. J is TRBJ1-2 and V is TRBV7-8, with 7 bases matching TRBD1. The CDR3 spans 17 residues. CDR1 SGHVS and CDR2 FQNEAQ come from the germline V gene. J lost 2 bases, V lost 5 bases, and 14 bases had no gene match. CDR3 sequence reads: CASSLEGTADQNYGYTF. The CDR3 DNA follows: TGTGCCAGCAGCCTAGAGGGGACAGCAGATCAAAACTATGGCTACACCTTC.

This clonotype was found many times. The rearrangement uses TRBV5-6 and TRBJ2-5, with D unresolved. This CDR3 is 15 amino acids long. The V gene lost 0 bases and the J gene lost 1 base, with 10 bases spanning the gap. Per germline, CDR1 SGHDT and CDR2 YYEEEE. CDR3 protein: CASSLELTGQETQYF. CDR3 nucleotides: TGTGCCAGCAGCTTGGAGTTGACGGGCCAAGAGACCCAGTACTTC.

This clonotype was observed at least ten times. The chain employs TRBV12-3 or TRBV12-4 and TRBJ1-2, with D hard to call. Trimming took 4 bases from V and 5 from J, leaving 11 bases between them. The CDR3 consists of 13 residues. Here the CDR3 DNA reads TGTGCCAGCAGTTCATGGGAGGCTTATGGCTACACCTTC. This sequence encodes CASSSWEAYGYTF.

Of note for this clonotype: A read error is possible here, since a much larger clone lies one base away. The CDR3 spells CASSHYCEQYF. In DNA form, the CDR3 reads TGTGCCAGCAGCCACTACTGCGAGCAGTACTTC. This chain uses TRBV7-2 with TRBJ2-7, with D unresolved. V was pared by 5 bases and J by 6 bases, with 8 bases between. Germline V gene lookup returns CDR1 SGHTA and CDR2 FQGNSA. The CDR3 has 11 residues.

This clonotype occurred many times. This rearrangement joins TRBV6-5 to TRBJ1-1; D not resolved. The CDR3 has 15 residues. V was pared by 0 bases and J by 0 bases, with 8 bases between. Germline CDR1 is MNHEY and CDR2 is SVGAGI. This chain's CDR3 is CASSYSMGMNTEAFF. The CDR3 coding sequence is TGTGCCAGCAGTTACTCTATGGGCATGAACACTGAAGCTTTCTTT.

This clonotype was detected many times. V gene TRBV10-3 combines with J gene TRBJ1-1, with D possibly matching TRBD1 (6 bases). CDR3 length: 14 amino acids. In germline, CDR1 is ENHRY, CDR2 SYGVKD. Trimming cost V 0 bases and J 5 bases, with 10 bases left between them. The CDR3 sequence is CAISESPRGTEAFF. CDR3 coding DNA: TGTGCCATCAGTGAGTCGCCTAGGGGGACTGAAGCTTTCTTT.

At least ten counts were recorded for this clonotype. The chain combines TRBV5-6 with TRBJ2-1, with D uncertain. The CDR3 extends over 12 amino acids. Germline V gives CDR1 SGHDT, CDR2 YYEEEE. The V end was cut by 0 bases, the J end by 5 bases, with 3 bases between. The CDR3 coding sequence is TGTGCCAGCAGCTTGGAGCACAATGAGCAGTTCTTC. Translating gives CASSLEHNEQFF.

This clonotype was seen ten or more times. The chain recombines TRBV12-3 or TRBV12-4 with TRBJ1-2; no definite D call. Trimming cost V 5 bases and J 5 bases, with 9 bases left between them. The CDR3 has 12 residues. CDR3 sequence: CASSMVYYGYTF. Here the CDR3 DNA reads TGTGCCAGCAGTATGGTCTATTATGGCTACACCTTC.

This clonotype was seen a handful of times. CDR3 bases: TGTGCCGGGAACTCCTTCCGGGACAAGGGTAACTATGGCTACACCTTC. Its protein is CAGNSFRDKGNYGYTF. The J gene is TRBJ1-2, the V gene TRBV27, with D possibly being TRBD1 (6 bases). V was shortened by 11 bases and J by 1 base, with 23 bases between the two germline ends. Germline-derived CDR1 and CDR2 are MNHEY and SMNVEV (reference sequence). CDR3 length: 16 amino acids.

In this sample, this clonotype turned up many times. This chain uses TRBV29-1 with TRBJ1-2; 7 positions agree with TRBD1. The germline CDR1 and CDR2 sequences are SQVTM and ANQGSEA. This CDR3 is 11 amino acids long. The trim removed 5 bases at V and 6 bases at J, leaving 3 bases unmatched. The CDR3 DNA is TGCAGCGTTTACGGGACAGATGGCTACACCTTC. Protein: CSVYGTDGYTF.

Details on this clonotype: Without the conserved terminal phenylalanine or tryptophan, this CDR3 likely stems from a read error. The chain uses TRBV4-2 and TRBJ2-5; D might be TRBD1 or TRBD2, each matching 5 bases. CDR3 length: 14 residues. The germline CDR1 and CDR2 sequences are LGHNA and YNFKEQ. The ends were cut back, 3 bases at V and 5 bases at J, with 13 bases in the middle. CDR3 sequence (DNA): TGTGCCAGCAGCCAGTTCGGGACGCTTGAGACCCAGTACTCC. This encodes CASSQFGTLETQYS.